Presented here are 5 T cell receptor beta chains from one specimen sequenced in a study of cytomegalovirus exposure and HLA in healthy donors. PCR employed 60 Vbeta and 13 Jbeta primers. Assay: immunoSEQ multiplex PCR; the TCRdb copy retains only in-frame clones and omits some. Of approximately 90,000 clones listed, about 77% are singletons. Sequenced sample: PBMCs. The receptors shown here come from a woman aged 35 to 49 in good health and CMV-seronegative.

The table lists this clone with a few counts. The chain couples TRBV2 to TRBJ1-1; D is unresolved. The CDR3 extends over 13 amino acids. Germline CDR1 reads SNHLY; CDR2 reads FYNNEI. With 3 bases removed from V and 3 bases from J, the gap between germline ends came to 8 bases. CDR3 in amino acids: CASSDTVYTEAFF. The CDR3 DNA follows: TGTGCCAGCAGTGATACAGTTTACACTGAAGCTTTCTTT. Variable domain in full (rest from reference TRBV2 and TRBJ1-1): EPEVTQTPSHQVTQMGQEVILRCVPISNHLYFYWYRQILGQKVEFLVSFYNNEISEKSEIFDDQFSVERPDGSNFTLKIRSTKLEDSAMYFCASSDTVYTEAFFGQGTRLTVV.

This clone came up a few times. The rearrangement joins TRBV11-2 to TRBJ2-3, with 8 bases matching TRBD2. J gave up 3 bases and V 3 bases, and 2 bases lay outside the gene matches. The CDR3 has 14 amino acids. Germline V gene data show CDR1 as SGHAT and CDR2 as FQNNGV. The CDR3 sequence is CASSLGGGTDTQYF. The CDR3 DNA is TGTGCCAGCAGCTTGGGCGGGGGGACAGATACGCAGTATTTT.

This chain joins TRBV27 and TRBJ2-3; D not certain. The germline V gene encodes CDR1 MNHEY and CDR2 SMNVEV (reference sequence). The CDR3 spans 15 residues. Trimming cost V 0 bases and J 3 bases, with 10 bases left between them. The CDR3 DNA reads as TGTGCCAGCAGTTTATCCCAGAGGAGTACAGATACGCAGTATTTT. Its translation is CASSLSQRSTDTQYF.

The chain recombines TRBV18 with TRBJ2-2; D might be TRBD1 (6 bases). The CDR3 sequence is 15 residues long. Looked up from germline, CDR1 is KGHSH and CDR2 is LQKENI. V lost 6 bases and J 0 bases, leaving 11 bases between the germline ends. The CDR3 nucleotides are TGTGCCAGCTCCCCCGGGACAACGAACACCGGGGAGCTGTTTTTT. This translates into CASSPGTTNTGELFF.

The chain is built from TRBV5-1 and TRBJ2-1; possible D gene TRBD1, 5 bases. This CDR3 is built from 16 residues. The V gene's germline CDR1 is SGHRS and CDR2 YFSETQ. V lost 2 bases to trimming and J lost 0 bases, with 12 bases between them. The CDR3 nucleotides are TGCGCCAGCAGCTTTACAACAGGACACTCCTACAATGAGCAGTTCTTC. Encoded protein: CASSFTTGHSYNEQFF.